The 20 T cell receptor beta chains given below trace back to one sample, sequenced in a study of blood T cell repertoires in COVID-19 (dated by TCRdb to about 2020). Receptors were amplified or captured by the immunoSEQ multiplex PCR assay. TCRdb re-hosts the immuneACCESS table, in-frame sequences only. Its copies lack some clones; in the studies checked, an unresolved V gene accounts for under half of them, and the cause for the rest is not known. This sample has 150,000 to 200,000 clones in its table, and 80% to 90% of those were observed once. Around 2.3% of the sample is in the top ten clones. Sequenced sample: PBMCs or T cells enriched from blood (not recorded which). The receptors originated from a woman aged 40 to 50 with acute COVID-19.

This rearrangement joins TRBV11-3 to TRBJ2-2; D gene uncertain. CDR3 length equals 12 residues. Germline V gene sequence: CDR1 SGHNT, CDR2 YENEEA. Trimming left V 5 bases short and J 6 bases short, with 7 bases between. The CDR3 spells CASSPAPGELFF. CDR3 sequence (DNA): TGTGCCAGCAGCCCCGCGCCCGGGGAGCTGTTTTTT.

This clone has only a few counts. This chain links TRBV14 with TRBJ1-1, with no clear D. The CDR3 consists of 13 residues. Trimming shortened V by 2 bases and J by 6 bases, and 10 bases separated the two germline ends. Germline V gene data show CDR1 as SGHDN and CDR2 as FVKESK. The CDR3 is CASSQLRGSEAFF. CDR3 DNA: TGTGCCAGCAGCCAATTAAGAGGCTCTGAAGCTTTCTTT.

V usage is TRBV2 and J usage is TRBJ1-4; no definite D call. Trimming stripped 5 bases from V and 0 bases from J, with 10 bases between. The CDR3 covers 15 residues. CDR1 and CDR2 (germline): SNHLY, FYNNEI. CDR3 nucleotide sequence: TGTGCCAGCAGTCAAAACAGTGCAACTAATGAAAAACTGTTTTTT. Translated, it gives CASSQNSATNEKLFF.

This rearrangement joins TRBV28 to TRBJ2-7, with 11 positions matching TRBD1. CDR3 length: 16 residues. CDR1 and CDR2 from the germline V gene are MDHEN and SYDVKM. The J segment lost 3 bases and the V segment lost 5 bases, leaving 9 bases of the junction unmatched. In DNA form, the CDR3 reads TGTGCCAGCAGTATCCCCGGGACAGGGGGTCTCTACGAGCAGTACTTC. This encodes CASSIPGTGGLYEQYF.

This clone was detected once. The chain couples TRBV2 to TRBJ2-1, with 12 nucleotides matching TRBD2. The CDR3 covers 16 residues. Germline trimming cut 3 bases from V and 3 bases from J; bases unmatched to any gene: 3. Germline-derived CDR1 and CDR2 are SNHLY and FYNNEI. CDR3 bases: TGTGCCAGCAGTGAGACTAGCGGGAGAATCTACAATGAGCAGTTCTTC. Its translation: CASSETSGRIYNEQFF. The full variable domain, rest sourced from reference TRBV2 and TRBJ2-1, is EPEVTQTPSHQVTQMGQEVILRCVPISNHLYFYWYRQILGQKVEFLVSFYNNEISEKSEIFDDQFSVERPDGSNFTLKIRSTKLEDSAMYFCASSETSGRIYNEQFFGPGTRLTVL.

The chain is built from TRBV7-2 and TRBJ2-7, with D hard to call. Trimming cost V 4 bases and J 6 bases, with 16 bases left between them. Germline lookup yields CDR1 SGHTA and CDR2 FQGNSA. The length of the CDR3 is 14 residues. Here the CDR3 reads CASSSTLSSGEQYF. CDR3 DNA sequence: TGTGCCAGCAGCTCTACTCTCTCTAGTGGCGAGCAGTACTTC.

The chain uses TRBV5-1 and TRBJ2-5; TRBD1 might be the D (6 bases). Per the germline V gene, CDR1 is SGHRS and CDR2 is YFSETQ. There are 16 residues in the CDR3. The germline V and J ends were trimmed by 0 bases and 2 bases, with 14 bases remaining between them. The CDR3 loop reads CASSLVSGQGQETQYF. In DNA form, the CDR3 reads TGCGCCAGCAGCTTGGTGTCCGGTCAGGGGCAAGAGACCCAGTACTTC. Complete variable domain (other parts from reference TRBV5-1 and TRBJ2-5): KAGVTQTPRYLIKTRGQQVTLSCSPISGHRSVSWYQQTPGQGLQFLFEYFSETQRNKGNFPGRFSGRQFSNSRSEMNVSTLELGDSALYLCASSLVSGQGQETQYFGPGTRLLVL.

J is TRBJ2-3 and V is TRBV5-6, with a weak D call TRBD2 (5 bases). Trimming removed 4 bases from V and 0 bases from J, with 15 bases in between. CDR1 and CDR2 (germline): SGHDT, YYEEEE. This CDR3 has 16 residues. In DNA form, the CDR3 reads TGTGCCAGCAGCCCGGGATTTCCAACGAGCACAGATACGCAGTATTTT. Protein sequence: CASSPGFPTSTDTQYF.

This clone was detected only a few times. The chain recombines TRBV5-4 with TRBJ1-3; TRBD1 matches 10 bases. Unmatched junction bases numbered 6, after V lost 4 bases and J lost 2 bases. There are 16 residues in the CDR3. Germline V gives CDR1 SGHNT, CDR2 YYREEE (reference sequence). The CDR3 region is CASSAGQGGTGNTIYF. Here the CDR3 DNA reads TGTGCCAGCAGCGCAGGACAGGGGGGTACTGGAAACACCATATATTTT.

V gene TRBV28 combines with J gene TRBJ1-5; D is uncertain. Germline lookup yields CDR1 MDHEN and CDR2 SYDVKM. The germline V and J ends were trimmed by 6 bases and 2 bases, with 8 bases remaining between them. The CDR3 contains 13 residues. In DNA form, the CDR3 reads TGTGCCAGCAGCATCCCGGGCAATCAGCCCCAGCATTTT. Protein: CASSIPGNQPQHF.

Written as DNA, the CDR3 is TGTGCCAGCACCTCACAGGGACTAGTTAGATACGAGCAGTACTTC. This codes for CASTSQGLVRYEQYF. V and J are TRBV2 and TRBJ2-7, with 8 positions matching TRBD2. CDR1 is SNHLY, CDR2 FYNNEI, per germline. CDR3 length equals 15 residues. J lost 4 bases, V lost 7 bases, and 12 bases had no gene match.

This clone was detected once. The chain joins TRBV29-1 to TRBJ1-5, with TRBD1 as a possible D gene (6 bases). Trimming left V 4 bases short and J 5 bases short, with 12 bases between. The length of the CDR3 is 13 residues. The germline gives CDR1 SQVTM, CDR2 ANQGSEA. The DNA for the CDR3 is TGCAGCGTTGGAGGGGGAGCTGATCAGCCCCAGCATTTT. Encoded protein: CSVGGGADQPQHF. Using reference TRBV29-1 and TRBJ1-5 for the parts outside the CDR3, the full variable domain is SAVISQKPSRDICQRGTSLTIQCQVDSQVTMMFWYRQQPGQSLTLIATANQGSEATYESGFVIDKFPISRPNLTFSTLTVSNMSPEDSSIYLCSVGGGADQPQHFGDGTRLSIL.

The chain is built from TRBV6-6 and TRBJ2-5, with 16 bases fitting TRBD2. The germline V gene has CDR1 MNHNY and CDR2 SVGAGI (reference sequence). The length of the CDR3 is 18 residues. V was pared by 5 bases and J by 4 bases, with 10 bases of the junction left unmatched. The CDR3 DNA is TGTGCCAGCAGTCCCTTCGGGACTAGCGGGAGGGTGAGAGAGACCCAGTACTTC. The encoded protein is CASSPFGTSGRVRETQYF.

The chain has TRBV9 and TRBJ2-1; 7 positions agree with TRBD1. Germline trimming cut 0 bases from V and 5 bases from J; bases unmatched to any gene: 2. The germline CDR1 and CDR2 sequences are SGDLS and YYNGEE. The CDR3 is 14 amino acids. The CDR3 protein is CASSVVGQDNEQFF. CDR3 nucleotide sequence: TGTGCCAGCAGCGTAGTTGGACAGGACAATGAGCAGTTCTTC.

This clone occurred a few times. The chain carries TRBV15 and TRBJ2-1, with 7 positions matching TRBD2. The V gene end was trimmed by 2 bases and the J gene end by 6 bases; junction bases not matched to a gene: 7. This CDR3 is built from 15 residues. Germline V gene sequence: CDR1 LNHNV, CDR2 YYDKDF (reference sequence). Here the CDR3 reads CATSRPGSGGNEQFF. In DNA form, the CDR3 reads TGTGCCACCAGCAGACCCGGGTCGGGGGGCAATGAGCAGTTCTTC.

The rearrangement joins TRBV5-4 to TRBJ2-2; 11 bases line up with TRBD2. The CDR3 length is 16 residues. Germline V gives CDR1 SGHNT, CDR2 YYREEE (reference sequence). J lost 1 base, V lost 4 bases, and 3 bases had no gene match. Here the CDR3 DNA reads TGTGCCAGCAGCACCGGACTAGCGGGGAACACCGGGGAGCTGTTTTTT. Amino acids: CASSTGLAGNTGELFF. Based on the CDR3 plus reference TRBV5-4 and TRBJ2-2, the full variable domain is ETGVTQSPTHLIKTRGQQVTLRCSSQSGHNTVSWYQQALGQGPQFIFQYYREEENGRGNFPPRFSGLQFPNYSSELNVNALELDDSALYLCASSTGLAGNTGELFFGEGSRLTVL.

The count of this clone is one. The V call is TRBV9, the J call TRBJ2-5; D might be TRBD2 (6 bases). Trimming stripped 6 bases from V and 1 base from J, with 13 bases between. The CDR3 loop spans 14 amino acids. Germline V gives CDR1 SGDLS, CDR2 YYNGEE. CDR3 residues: CASTKFGGQETQYF. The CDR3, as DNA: TGTGCCAGCACTAAATTCGGGGGCCAAGAGACCCAGTACTTC.

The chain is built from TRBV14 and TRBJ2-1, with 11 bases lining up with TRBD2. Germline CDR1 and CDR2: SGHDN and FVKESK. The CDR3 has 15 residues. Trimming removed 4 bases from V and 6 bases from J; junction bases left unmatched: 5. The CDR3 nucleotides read TGTGCCAGCAGCCTCATTAGCGGGGGGGTCAATGAGCAGTTCTTC. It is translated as CASSLISGGVNEQFF. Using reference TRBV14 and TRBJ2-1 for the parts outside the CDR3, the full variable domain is EAGVTQFPSHSVIEKGQTVTLRCDPISGHDNLYWYRRVMGKEIKFLLHFVKESKQDESGMPNNRFLAERTGGTYSTLKVQPAELEDSGVYFCASSLISGGVNEQFFGPGTRLTVL.

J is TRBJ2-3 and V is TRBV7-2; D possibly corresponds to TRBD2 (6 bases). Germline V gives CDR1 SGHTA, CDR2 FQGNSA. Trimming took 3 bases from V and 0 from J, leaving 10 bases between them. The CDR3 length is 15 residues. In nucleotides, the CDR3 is TGTGCCAGCAGCTTCGCGGGGACTAGCACAGATACGCAGTATTTT. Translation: CASSFAGTSTDTQYF.

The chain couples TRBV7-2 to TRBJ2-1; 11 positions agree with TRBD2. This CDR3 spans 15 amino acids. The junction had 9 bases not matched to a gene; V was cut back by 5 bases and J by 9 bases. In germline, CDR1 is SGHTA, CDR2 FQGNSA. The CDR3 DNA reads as TGTGCCAGCAGCCTCGGGACTAGCGGACTAACTGAGCAGTTCTTC. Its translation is CASSLGTSGLTEQFF.